This TCR beta chain derives from a study of tumor-infiltrating lymphocytes in primary liver carcinoma. Overall study findings and caveats: Found in all five tumor regions were only about 7.5-25% of top clones. With p = 0.039, the top-250-clone fraction in tumors significantly exceeded that in blood.

CDR1 is SGHRS, CDR2 YFSETQ, per germline. The CDR3 has 15 amino acids. V was trimmed by 4 bases and J by 4 bases, leaving 16 bases between them. Both RNA and DNA were isolated together from about 21-30 mg of bulk tissue that had not been sorted. The input was roughly 0.5 ug total RNA; TCR beta cDNA was made from it with a constant-region primer. Investigators got TCR beta libraries out of three nested multiplex PCR rounds, done with slightly modified ARM-PCR. For around 9 cycles apiece, the opening two PCR rounds ran with TRBV1-TRBV30 forward primers and a C-beta reverse primer. TCRdb re-called the multiplex PCR reads with MiXCR, one entry per CDR3 protein. The data show about 54,000 distinct CDR3 sequences, about three quarters seen once. A remark on this clonotype: What it binds is unknown. This may arise from a read error, as a much more abundant clone is one base away.

The sequencing sample was made of liver tumor tissue from sampling region 2. Subset described: tumor region T2, inferior pole. This chain uses TRBV5-1 with TRBJ2-3, with D perhaps matching TRBD2 (5 bases). The clonotype originates from a man aged 35 to 55 with primary liver carcinoma and hepatitis B virus infection. The CDR3 nucleotides are TGCGCCAGCAGCAATTCGAGCCCAGCGGCAGATACGCAGTATTTT. Residues: CASSNSSPAADTQYF.